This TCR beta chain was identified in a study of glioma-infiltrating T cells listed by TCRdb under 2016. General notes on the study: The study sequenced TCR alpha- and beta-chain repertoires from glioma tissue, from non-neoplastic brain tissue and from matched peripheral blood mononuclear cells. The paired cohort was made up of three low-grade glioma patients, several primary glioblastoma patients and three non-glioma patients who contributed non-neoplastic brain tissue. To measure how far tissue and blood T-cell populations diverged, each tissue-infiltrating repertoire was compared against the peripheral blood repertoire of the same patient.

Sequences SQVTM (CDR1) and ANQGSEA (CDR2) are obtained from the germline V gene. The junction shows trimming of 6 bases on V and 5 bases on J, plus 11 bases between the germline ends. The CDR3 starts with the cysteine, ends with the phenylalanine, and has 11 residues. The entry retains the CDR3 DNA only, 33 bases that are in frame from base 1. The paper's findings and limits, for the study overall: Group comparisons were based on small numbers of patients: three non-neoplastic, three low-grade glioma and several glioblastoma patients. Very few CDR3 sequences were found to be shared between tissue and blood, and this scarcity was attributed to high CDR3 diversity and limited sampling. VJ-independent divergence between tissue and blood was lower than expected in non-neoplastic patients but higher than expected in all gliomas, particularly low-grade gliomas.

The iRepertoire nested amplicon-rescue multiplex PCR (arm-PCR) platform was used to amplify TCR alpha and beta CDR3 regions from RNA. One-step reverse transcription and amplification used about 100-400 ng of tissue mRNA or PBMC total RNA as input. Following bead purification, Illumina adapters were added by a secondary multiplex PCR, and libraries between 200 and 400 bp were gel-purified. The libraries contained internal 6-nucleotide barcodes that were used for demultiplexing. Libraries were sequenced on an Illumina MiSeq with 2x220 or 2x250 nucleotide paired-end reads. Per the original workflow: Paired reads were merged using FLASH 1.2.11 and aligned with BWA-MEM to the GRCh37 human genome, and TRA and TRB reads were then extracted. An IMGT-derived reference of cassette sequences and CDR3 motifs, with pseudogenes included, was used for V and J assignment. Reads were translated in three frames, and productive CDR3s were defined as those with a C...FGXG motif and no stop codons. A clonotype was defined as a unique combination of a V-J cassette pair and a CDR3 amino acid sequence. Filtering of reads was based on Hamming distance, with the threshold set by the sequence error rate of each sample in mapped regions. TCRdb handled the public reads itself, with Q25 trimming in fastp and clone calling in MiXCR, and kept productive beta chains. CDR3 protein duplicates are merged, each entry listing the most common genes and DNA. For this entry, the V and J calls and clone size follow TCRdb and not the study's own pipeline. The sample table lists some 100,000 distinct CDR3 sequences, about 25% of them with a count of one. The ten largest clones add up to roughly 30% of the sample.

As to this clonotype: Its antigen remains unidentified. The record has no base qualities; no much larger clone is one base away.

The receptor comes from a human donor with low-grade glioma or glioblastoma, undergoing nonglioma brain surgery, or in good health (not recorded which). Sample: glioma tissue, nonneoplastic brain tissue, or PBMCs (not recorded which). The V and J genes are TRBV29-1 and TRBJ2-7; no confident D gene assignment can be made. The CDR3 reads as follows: CSVALLDEQYF. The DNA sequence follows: TGCAGCGTAGCCCTGTTGGACGAGCAGTACTTC.